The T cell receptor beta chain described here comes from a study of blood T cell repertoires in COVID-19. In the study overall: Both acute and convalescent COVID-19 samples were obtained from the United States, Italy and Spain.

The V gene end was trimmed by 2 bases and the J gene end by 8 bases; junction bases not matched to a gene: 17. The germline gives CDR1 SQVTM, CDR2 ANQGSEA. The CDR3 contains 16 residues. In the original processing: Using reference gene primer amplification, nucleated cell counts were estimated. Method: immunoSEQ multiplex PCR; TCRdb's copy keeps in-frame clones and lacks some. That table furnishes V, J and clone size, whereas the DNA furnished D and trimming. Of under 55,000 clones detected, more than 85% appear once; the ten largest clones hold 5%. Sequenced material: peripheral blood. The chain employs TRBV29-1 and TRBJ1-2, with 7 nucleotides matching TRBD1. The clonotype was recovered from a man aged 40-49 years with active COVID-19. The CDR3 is CSVEKWVKRGLGGYTF. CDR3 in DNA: TGCAGCGTTGAAAAGTGGGTTAAGAGGGGGCTTGGGGGCTACACCTTC. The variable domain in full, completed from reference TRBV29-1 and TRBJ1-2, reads SAVISQKPSRDICQRGTSLTIQCQVDSQVTMMFWYRQQPGQSLTLIATANQGSEATYESGFVIDKFPISRPNLTFSTLTVSNMSPEDSSIYLCSVEKWVKRGLGGYTFGSGTRLTVV.